These 6 T cell receptor beta chains share one sample of origin, sequenced in a study of blood T cells in healthy people across ages (dated by TCRdb to 2013 to 2016). Libraries were constructed by 5' RACE. The sample was run on an Illumina HiSeq 2500. The second PCR ran for roughly 7 to 11 cycles and used a J-beta primer mix along with a sample-barcoded 5' primer. TCRdb reprocessing: public reads trimmed at Q25 with fastp, clones called with MiXCR, in-frame beta chains kept. One record per CDR3 amino acid sequence lists the most common genes and DNA. Within this sample are 1.5 million or so distinct CDR3 sequences, with 35% to 45% of them counted one time only. In total, the top ten clones hold 7% to 9% of the sample. The sequencing input was blood. These receptors all stem from a woman aged 18-29 years in good health.

The CDR3 protein is CSARPPVLDNEQFF. The DNA for the CDR3 is TGCAGTGCTAGACCCCCGGTCCTTGACAATGAGCAGTTCTTC. J is TRBJ2-1 and V is TRBV20-1; D remains unclear. Trimming stripped 2 bases from V and 5 bases from J, with 13 bases between. This CDR3 contains 14 residues. Germline CDR1 DFQATT, CDR2 SNEGSKA (reference sequence).

The chain combines TRBV6-6 with TRBJ2-5; 10 positions match TRBD2. The V gene end was trimmed by 2 bases and the J gene end by 2 bases; junction bases not matched to a gene: 5. The CDR3 is 16 residues long. Germline CDR1 reads MNHNY; CDR2 reads SVGAGI (reference sequence). The CDR3 sequence is CASSYPSSGSQETQYF. CDR3 sequence (DNA): TGTGCCAGCAGTTACCCATCTAGCGGGAGTCAAGAGACCCAGTACTTC.

The table lists this clonotype with many counts. The V and J genes are TRBV7-2 and TRBJ2-5; 8 bases line up with TRBD2. The CDR3 is 15 residues long. With V trimmed by 5 bases and J by 3 bases, 8 bases remained unmatched. Germline V gene lookup returns CDR1 SGHTA and CDR2 FQGNSA. CDR3 sequence reads: CASSPKAGVKETQYF. CDR3 bases: TGTGCCAGCAGCCCGAAAGCGGGGGTCAAAGAGACCCAGTACTTC. The full variable domain, completed using reference TRBV7-2 and TRBJ2-5, is GAGVSQSPSNKVTEKGKDVELRCDPISGHTALYWYRQSLGQGLEFLIYFQGNSAPDKSGLPSDRFSAERTGGSVSTLTIQRTQQEDSAVYLCASSPKAGVKETQYFGPGTRLLVL.

J is TRBJ2-1 and V is TRBV24-1; tentative D call: TRBD1 (6 bases). Germline V gene lookup returns CDR1 KGHDR and CDR2 SFDVKD. This CDR3 is 13 amino acids long. Trimming pared 6 bases from V and 7 bases from J, leaving 12 bases between. As DNA, the CDR3 is TGTGCCACCAGTTCAGAGAGGGGGAATGAGCAGTTCTTC. Protein product: CATSSERGNEQFF.

This chain connects TRBV15 to TRBJ2-5; 9 bases are a match to TRBD2. The DNA end is more similar to TRBJ2-1, so the J call may be wrong. This CDR3 comprises 15 residues. Germline loops: CDR1 LNHNV, CDR2 YYDKDF (reference sequence). CDR3: CATSLVAGEQETQFF. CDR3 coding DNA: TGTGCCACCTCCCTGGTAGCGGGAGAACAAGAGACCCAGTTCTTC.

This clonotype was seen ten or more times. The rearrangement uses TRBV10-3 and TRBJ2-1; no clear D. The V and J ends lost 10 bases and 12 bases respectively, with 7 bases between them. Germline CDR1 is ENHRY and CDR2 is SYGVKD. The CDR3 is made up of 8 amino acids. Here the CDR3 reads CATPRQFF. CDR3 DNA sequence: TGTGCCACCCCAAGGCAGTTCTTC.